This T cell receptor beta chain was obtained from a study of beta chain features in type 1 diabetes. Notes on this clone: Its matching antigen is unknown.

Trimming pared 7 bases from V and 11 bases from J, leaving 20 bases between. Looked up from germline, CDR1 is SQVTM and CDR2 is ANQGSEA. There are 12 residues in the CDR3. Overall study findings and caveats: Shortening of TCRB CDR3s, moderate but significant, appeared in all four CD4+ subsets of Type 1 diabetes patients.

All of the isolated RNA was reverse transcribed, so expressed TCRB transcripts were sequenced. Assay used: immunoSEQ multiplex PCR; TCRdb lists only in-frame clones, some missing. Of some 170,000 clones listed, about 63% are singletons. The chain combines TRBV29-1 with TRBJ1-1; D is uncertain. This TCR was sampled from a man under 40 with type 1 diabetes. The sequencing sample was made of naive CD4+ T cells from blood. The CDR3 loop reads CSADEVGRSAFF. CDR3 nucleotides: TGCAGCGCCGATGAGGTAGGGCGGAGTGCTTTCTTT.